These T cell receptor beta chains were read from a single sample in a study of shared clonotypes between healthy human individuals. The method was immunoSEQ multiplex PCR; TCRdb's version includes in-frame clones alone and lacks a portion of them. The table shows approximately 1,500,000 clones, with 95% to 99% occurring only once. Sequencing was performed on naive CD4+ T cells sorted from blood. The receptors stem from a man aged 25-45 years in good health. Each CDR3 is given with its conserved first and last residue. The D gene is left open where the match is weak. Clone size is given for some rows only: seen once, a few or many times, or a class if the clone is expanded.

V	J	size	D	DNA	CDR3
TRBV28	TRBJ2-1	NA	TRBD2	TGTGCCACCTTACTAGCGTCTTTATACAATGAGCAGTTCTTC	CATLLASLYNEQFF
TRBV5-1	TRBJ2-1	NA	NA	TGCGCCAGCAGCTTCCTTAGCGGAGCTAGCTACAATGAGCAGTTCTTC	CASSFLSGASYNEQFF
TRBV7-9	TRBJ2-1	NA	TRBD2	TGTGCCAGCAGCTTAGGGACTAGCGTATACAATGAGCAGTTCTTC	CASSLGTSVYNEQFF
TRBV9	TRBJ1-1	NA	NA	TGTGCCAGCAGCTTAAAATGGAGCACTGAAGCTTTCTTT	CASSLKWSTEAFF
TRBV14	TRBJ2-7	NA	NA	TGTGCCAGCAGCCAAGTTTCGGGCTCCTACGAGCAGTACTTC	CASSQVSGSYEQYF
TRBV7-8	TRBJ1-1	NA	NA	TGTGCCAGCAGCTCTCTCCGCGAAGCTTTCTTT	CASSSLREAFF
TRBV28	TRBJ1-1	NA	NA	TGTGCCAGCACCCTTGGGGGGGCCGGGGACCCTGAAGCTTTCTTT	CASTLGGAGDPEAFF
TRBV11-2	TRBJ2-7	NA	TRBD1	TGTGCCAGCAGCTTGCGGACAGGATTATTGAACGAGCAGTACTTC	CASSLRTGLLNEQYF
TRBV19	TRBJ1-1	NA	NA	TGTGCCAGCGAAAGTTCGGGGCTCCCGAAGGATGAAGCTTTCTTT	CASESSGLPKDEAFF
TRBV28	TRBJ2-1	few	NA	TGTGCCAGCAGTCCTTACAATGAGCAGTTCTTC	CASSPYNEQFF
TRBV7-2	TRBJ2-7	NA	NA	TGTGCCAGCAGCTTAGTTTTCGTGGCCTACGAGCAGTACTTC	CASSLVFVAYEQYF
TRBV2	TRBJ2-2	NA	TRBD1	TGTGCCAGCGCATTAAGGGACAGGCATTACAGCGGGGAGCTGTTTTTT	CASALRDRHYSGELFF
TRBV27	TRBJ2-1	once	TRBD2	TGTGCCAGCAGCCCCTTCCCACTACTAGCGAGCAACTACAATGAGCAGTTCTTC	CASSPFPLLASNYNEQFF
TRBV10-3	TRBJ2-7	NA	NA	TGTGCCATCAGTGAGTCCCAGACAGTCAACGAGCAGTACTTC	CAISESQTVNEQYF
TRBV27	TRBJ1-5	NA	NA	TGTGCCAGCAGTCCAAGTGGGGGCCGCAATCAGCCCCAGCATTTT	CASSPSGGRNQPQHF
TRBV15	TRBJ2-7	NA	NA	TGTGCCACCAGCAGAGATCCAAGGGCCTACGAGCAGTACTTC	CATSRDPRAYEQYF
TRBV6-6	TRBJ1-1	NA	NA	TGTGCCAGCAGCAATCCCGGGACCCTAATGCAGGCTTTCTTT	CASSNPGTLMQAFF
TRBV2	TRBJ2-5	NA	NA	TGTGCCAGTGTCCCCCAAGAGACCCAGTACTTC	CASVPQETQYF
TRBV10-1	TRBJ2-2	once	TRBD2	TGCGCCAGCAACCCGGGAGGCAACACCGGGGAGCTGTTTTTT	CASNPGGNTGELFF
TRBV4-1	TRBJ2-7	NA	TRBD1	TGCGCCAGCAGCTCCCGACAGGGGATCTCCTACGAGCAGTACTTC	CASSSRQGISYEQYF
TRBV6-4	TRBJ2-1	NA	TRBD2	TGTGCCAGCAGTGAACTTCTAGCGGGAGAGGAGGAGCAGTTCTTC	CASSELLAGEEEQFF
TRBV19	TRBJ1-2	once	NA	TGTGCCAGTAGTAAAGGGCGAGCTAACTATGGCTACACCTTC	CASSKGRANYGYTF
TRBV28	TRBJ2-5	NA	TRBD1	TGTGCCAGCAGTTCCAACTCTGGGACAGGGGGGACCCAGTACTTC	CASSSNSGTGGTQYF
TRBV5-1	TRBJ2-2	NA	TRBD1	TGCGCCAGCAGCTTGGGTCACAGGGGGTCGTACACCGGGGAGCTGTTTTTT	CASSLGHRGSYTGELFF
TRBV28	TRBJ2-7	NA	TRBD1	TGTGCCAGCAGTTTAACAGGGGAAGGGCGCGAGCAGTACTTC	CASSLTGEGREQYF
TRBV6-5	TRBJ1-5	NA	TRBD1	TGTGCCAGCAGGACAGGGGTAGGGGGCAATCAGCCCCAGCATTTT	CASRTGVGGNQPQHF
TRBV10-2	TRBJ2-5	NA	NA	TGCGCCAGCAGTGAGTCTTTGACGGAAGAGACCCAGTACTTC	CASSESLTEETQYF
TRBV11-2	TRBJ1-2	NA	NA	TGTGCCAGCAGCTTCTCTGCGCCGGGGACCTTC	CASSFSAPGTF
TRBV9	TRBJ2-5	NA	NA	TGTGCCAGCAGCCTCTCGGCTATGGAGACCCAGTACTTC	CASSLSAMETQYF
TRBV19	TRBJ1-4	NA	NA	TGTGCCAGTAGTTCCCCAGGAGATAGAAGTGAAAAACTGTTTTTT	CASSSPGDRSEKLFF
TRBV7-9	TRBJ1-2	NA	NA	TGTGCCAGCAGCTTAAACACCCATCCCTATGGCTACACCTTC	CASSLNTHPYGYTF
TRBV29-1	TRBJ2-1	NA	NA	TGCAGCGTTCGGGAGAGCTCCTACAATGAGCAGTTCTTC	CSVRESSYNEQFF
TRBV29-1	TRBJ2-7	NA	TRBD1	TGCAGCGCAACCGGACAGGCCGGCTCCTACGAGCAGTACTTC	CSATGQAGSYEQYF
TRBV28	TRBJ1-5	NA	TRBD1	TGTGCCAGCAGTTTCAGGACAGGGGGGAGCAATCAGCCCCAGCATTTT	CASSFRTGGSNQPQHF
TRBV27	TRBJ2-5	NA	TRBD2	TGTGCCAGCACCCCTCGGGGGGGAGAGACCCAGTACTTC	CASTPRGGETQYF
TRBV5-6	TRBJ2-2	NA	NA	TGTGCCAGCAGCTTGGAAGCGATTCCCCTCGGCACCGGGGAGCTGTTTTTT	CASSLEAIPLGTGELFF
TRBV30	TRBJ1-5	NA	NA	TGTGCCTCCGACACGCTGGGGCCGTATAGCAATCAGCCCCAGCATTTT	CASDTLGPYSNQPQHF
TRBV19	TRBJ2-2	NA	NA	TGTGCCAGTAGTTCGAGTACCAAAACCGGGGAGCTGTTTTTT	CASSSSTKTGELFF
TRBV4-3	TRBJ2-2	NA	NA	TGCGCCAGCAGCCAAGATCGCGGGACGAACGCCGGGGAGCTGTTTTTT	CASSQDRGTNAGELFF
TRBV7-2	TRBJ2-1	NA	NA	TGTGCCAGCAGCTTATACGGGGGCCCGGATGAGCAGTTCTTC	CASSLYGGPDEQFF
TRBV5-1	TRBJ2-7	NA	NA	TGCGCCAGCAGCTCCCCTGGTACCTCCTACGAGCAGTACTTC	CASSSPGTSYEQYF
TRBV6-5	TRBJ2-2	NA	NA	TGTGCCAGCAGTTTTATCCGTCTGAACACCGGGGAGCTGTTTTTT	CASSFIRLNTGELFF
TRBV10-1	TRBJ2-3	NA	NA	TGCGCCAGCAGTGAGGTCTTGGCAGATACGCAGTATTTT	CASSEVLADTQYF
TRBV25-1	TRBJ2-5	NA	NA	TGTGCCAGCAGTGAGTCACGGGGAATCCAAGAGACCCAGTACTTC	CASSESRGIQETQYF
TRBV4-2	TRBJ2-1	NA	TRBD1	TGTGCCAGCAGCCCACGACAGGGGGCGAGGGACAATGAGCAGTTCTTC	CASSPRQGARDNEQFF
TRBV6-1	TRBJ1-5	NA	TRBD1	TGTGCCAGCAGTGAGGTGGGACAGGGCAATCAGCCCCAGCATTTT	CASSEVGQGNQPQHF
TRBV28	TRBJ2-2	NA	TRBD1	TGTGCCACCCTGGGGAGGGACAGGGACACCGGGGAGCTGTTTTTT	CATLGRDRDTGELFF
TRBV4-1	TRBJ1-1	NA	NA	TGCGCCAGCAGCCAAGACCTCCCAGGGCGGAACACTGAAGCTTTCTTT	CASSQDLPGRNTEAFF
TRBV10-3	TRBJ2-1	once	TRBD2	TGTGCCATCCAAAGGCAGCGGGAGAATAATGAGCAGTTCTTC	CAIQRQRENNEQFF
TRBV6-6	TRBJ2-7	NA	NA	TGTGCCAGCACCCAGAGACTAGTAAGCGAGCAGTACTTC	CASTQRLVSEQYF
TRBV28	TRBJ1-4	NA	NA	TGTGCCAGCAGTACTAATGAAAAACTGTTTTTT	CASSTNEKLFF
TRBV4-3	TRBJ2-1	NA	TRBD2	TGCGCCAGCAGCCATAGCGGACTAGTCAGCGATGAGCAGTTCTTC	CASSHSGLVSDEQFF
TRBV27	TRBJ2-7	NA	TRBD1	TGTGCCAGCAGCCCAAGGACAGGAGACTACGAGCAGTACTTC	CASSPRTGDYEQYF
TRBV6-4	TRBJ1-1	NA	NA	TGTGCCAGCAGTTTTACTCCTCTGCGGGGGGGAACAGGGAAAGCTTTCTTT	CASSFTPLRGGTGKAFF
TRBV10-3	TRBJ2-5	NA	NA	TGTGCCATCAGTGACTCGGGTTTGGAGACCCAGTACTTC	CAISDSGLETQYF
TRBV10-2	TRBJ2-1	NA	NA	TGCGCCAGCAGCAACGGAGCGGAGTCAGGGCAGTTCTTC	CASSNGAESGQFF
TRBV11-2	TRBJ2-7	NA	NA	TGTGCCAGCAGCCGAAATCTCTACCCCTACGAGCAGTACTTC	CASSRNLYPYEQYF
TRBV5-8	TRBJ2-7	NA	TRBD2	TGTGCCAGCAGCTTGGTTTCGGGAGGCCCCTACGAGCAGTACTTC	CASSLVSGGPYEQYF
TRBV7-2	TRBJ2-1	NA	NA	TGTGCCAGCAGCCAGACTCAGAGCGGATTCAATGAGCAGTTCTTC	CASSQTQSGFNEQFF
TRBV29-1	TRBJ2-1	NA	TRBD1	TGCAGCGTACGGGACAGTGACTACAATGAGCAGTTCTTC	CSVRDSDYNEQFF